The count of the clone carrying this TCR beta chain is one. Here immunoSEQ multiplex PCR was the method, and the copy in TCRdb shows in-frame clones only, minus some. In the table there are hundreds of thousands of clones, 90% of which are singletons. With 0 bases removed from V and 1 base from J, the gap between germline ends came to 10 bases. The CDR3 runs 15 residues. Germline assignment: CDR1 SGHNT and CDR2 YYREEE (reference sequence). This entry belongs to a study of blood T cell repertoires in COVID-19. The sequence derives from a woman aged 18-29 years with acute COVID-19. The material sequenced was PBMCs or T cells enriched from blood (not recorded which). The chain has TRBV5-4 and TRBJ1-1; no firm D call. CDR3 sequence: CASSLGPGSNTEAFF. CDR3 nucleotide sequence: TGTGCCAGCAGCTTGGGGCCAGGCTCGAACACTGAAGCTTTCTTT. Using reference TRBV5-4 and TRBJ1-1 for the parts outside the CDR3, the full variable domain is ETGVTQSPTHLIKTRGQQVTLRCSSQSGHNTVSWYQQALGQGPQFIFQYYREEENGRGNFPPRFSGLQFPNYSSELNVNALELDDSALYLCASSLGPGSNTEAFFGQGTRLTVV.